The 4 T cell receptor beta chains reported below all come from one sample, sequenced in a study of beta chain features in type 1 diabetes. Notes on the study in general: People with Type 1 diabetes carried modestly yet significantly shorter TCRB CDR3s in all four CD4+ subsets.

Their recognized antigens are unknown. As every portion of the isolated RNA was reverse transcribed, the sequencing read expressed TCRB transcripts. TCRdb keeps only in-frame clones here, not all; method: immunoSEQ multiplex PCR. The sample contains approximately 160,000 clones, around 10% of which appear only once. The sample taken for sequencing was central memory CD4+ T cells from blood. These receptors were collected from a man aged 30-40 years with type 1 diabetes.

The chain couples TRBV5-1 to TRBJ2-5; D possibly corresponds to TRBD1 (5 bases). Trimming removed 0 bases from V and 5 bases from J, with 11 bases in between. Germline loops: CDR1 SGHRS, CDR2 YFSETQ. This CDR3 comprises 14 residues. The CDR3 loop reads CASSLGTLGETQYF. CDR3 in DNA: TGCGCCAGCAGCTTGGGGACATTGGGGGAGACCCAGTACTTC. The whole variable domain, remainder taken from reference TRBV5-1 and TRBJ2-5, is KAGVTQTPRYLIKTRGQQVTLSCSPISGHRSVSWYQQTPGQGLQFLFEYFSETQRNKGNFPGRFSGRQFSNSRSEMNVSTLELGDSALYLCASSLGTLGETQYFGPGTRLLVL.

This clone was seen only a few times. The CDR3 coding sequence is TGTGCCAGCAGTGAATTTATTCCCCCCGGAAAACTGTTTTTT. Encoded protein: CASSEFIPPGKLFF. The rearrangement joins TRBV2 to TRBJ1-4; D ambiguous. V gave up 2 bases and J gave up 10 bases, with 14 bases separating them. In germline, CDR1 is SNHLY, CDR2 FYNNEI. This CDR3 contains 14 residues.

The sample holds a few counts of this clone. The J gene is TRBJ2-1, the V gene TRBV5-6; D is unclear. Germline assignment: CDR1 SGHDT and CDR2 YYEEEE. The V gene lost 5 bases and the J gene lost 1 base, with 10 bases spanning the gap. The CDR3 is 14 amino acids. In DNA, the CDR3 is TGTGCCAGCAGTTTGACCGGTTCCTACAATGAGCAGTTCTTC. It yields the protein CASSLTGSYNEQFF.

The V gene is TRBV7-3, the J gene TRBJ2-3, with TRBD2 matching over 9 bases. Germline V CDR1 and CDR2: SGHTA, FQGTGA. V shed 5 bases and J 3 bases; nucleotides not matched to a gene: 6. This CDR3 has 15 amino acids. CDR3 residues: CASSRRGGRTDTQYF. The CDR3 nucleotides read TGTGCCAGCAGCCGGCGGGGGGGCCGGACAGATACGCAGTATTTT.